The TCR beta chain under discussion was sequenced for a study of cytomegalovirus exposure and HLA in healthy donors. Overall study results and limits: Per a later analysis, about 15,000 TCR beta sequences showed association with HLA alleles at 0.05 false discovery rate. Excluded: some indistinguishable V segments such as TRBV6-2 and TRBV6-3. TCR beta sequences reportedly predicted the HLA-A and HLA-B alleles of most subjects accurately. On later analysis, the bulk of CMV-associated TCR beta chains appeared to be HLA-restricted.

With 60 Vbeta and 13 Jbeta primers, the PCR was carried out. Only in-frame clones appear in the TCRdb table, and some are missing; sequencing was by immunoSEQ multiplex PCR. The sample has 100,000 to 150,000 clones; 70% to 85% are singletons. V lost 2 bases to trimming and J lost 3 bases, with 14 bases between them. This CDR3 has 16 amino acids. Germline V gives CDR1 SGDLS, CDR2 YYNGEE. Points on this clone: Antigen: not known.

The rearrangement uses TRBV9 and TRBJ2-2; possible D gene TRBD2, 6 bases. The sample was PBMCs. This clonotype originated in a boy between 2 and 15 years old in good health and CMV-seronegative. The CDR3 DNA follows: TGTGCCAGCAGCGTCGTCCCGGGAGCCTACACCGGGGAGCTGTTTTTT. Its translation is CASSVVPGAYTGELFF.